This record covers a single TCR beta chain. These data are taken from a study of T cells in Graves' hyperthyroidism and ophthalmopathy. TCR beta CDR3 regions were amplified from RNA transcripts. A first-round RT-PCR of the TCR CDR3 used the HTBI primer set. TCRdb reprocessed the multiplex PCR reads with MiXCR, giving one entry per CDR3 protein. The table lists approximately 400,000 distinct CDR3 sequences, around 16% of them singletons. V was clipped by 1 base and J by 0 bases; unmatched bases: 6. CDR3 size: 16 residues. Germline CDR1 reads DFQATT; CDR2 reads SNEGSKA (reference sequence). The receptor was derived from a woman aged 18-29 years with Graves' hyperthyroidism that later progressed to Graves' ophthalmopathy. Specimen: blood. The chain recombines TRBV20-1 with TRBJ1-5, with 7 bases fitting TRBD1. The CDR3, as DNA: TGCAGTGCTAGAGCTCAGGGGGGGTATAGCAATCAGCCCCAGCATTTT. This gives the protein CSARAQGGYSNQPQHF.